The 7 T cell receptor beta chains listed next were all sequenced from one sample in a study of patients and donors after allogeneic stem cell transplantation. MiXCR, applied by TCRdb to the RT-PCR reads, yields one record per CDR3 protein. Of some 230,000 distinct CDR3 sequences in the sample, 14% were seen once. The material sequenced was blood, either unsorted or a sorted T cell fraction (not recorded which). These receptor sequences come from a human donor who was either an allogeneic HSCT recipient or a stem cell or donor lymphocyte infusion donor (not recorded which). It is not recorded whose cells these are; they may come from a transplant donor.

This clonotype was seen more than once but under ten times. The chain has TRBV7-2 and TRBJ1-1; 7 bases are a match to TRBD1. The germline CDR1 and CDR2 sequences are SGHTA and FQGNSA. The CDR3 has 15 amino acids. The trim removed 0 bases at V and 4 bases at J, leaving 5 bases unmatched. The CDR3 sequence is CASSLATGLGTEAFF. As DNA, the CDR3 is TGTGCCAGCAGCTTAGCGACAGGGCTCGGCACTGAAGCTTTCTTT.

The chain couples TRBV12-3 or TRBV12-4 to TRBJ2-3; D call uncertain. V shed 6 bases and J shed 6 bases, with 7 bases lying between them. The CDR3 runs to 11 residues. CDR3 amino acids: CASRSRDTQYF. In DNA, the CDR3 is TGTGCCAGCAGGAGTCGGGATACGCAGTATTTT.

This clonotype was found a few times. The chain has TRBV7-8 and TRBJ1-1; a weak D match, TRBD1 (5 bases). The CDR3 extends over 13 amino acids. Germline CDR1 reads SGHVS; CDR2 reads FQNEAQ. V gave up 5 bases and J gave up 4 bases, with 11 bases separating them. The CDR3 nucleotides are TGTGCCAGCAGCCCGAGTGGGGCCACTGAAGCTTTCTTT. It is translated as CASSPSGATEAFF.

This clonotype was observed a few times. Written as DNA, the CDR3 is TGTGCCACCAGCACTCGGACAGACTATGAAGAGACCCAGTACTTC. Its translation: CATSTRTDYEETQYF. The V and J genes are TRBV15 and TRBJ2-5; D possibly corresponds to TRBD1 (6 bases). This CDR3 is 15 amino acids long. The germline V gene encodes CDR1 LNHNV and CDR2 YYDKDF (reference sequence). The germline V and J ends were trimmed by 4 bases and 3 bases, with 15 bases remaining between them.

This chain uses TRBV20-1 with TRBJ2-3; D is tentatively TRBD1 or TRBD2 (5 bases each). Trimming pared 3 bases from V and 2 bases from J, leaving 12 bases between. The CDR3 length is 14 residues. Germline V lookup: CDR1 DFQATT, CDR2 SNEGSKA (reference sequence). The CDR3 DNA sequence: TGCAGTGCTAGGGGGGACGGCTACACAGATACGCAGTATTTT. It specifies CSARGDGYTDTQYF.

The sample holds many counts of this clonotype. The CDR3 DNA is TGCAGTGCTAGAGGGTGGGGAACAGACCAAGAGACCCAGTACTTC. Its protein is CSARGWGTDQETQYF. The V and J genes are TRBV20-1 and TRBJ2-5; D gene uncertain. Germline V gene sequence: CDR1 DFQATT, CDR2 SNEGSKA (reference sequence). V lost 1 base and J 0 bases, leaving 12 bases between the germline ends. The CDR3 spans 15 residues.

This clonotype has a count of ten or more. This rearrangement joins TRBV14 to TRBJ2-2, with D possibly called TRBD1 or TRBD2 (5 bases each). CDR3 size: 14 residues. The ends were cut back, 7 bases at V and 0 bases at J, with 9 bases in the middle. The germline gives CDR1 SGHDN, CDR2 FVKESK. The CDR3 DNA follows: TGTGCCAGCAACCGGGGCTCGAACACCGGGGAGCTGTTTTTT. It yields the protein CASNRGSNTGELFF.